This T cell receptor (beta chain) was sequenced during a study of regulatory dendritic cells for organ transplantation (dated by TCRdb to 2016 to 2017). Regarding the study in general: The TCRbeta repertoires of sorted naive and memory CD4+ and CD8+ T cells were sequenced before and after allostimulation with regulatory or mature dendritic cells. The research as a whole found: Among the resting subsets, memory CD8+ T cells contained the most alloreactive TCR clonotypes. Only a couple of subjects were sequenced, and the authors noted considerable between-individual heterogeneity in the alloreactive memory CD8+ T cell pool. In both subjects, allostimulation led to expansion of memory CD8+ clones, though the expansion induced by regulatory dendritic cells appeared to be more limited than that induced by mature dendritic cells. Repertoires were highly diverse in naive CD4+ and CD8+ T cells, less diverse in memory cells, and most oligoclonal in memory CD8+ cells.

A multiplexed two-step PCR with Vbeta-specific forward primers and Jbeta-specific reverse primers was used to amplify the TCRbeta CDR3 regions. Through the immunoSEQ service, the TCRbeta libraries were run on an Illumina instrument for sequencing. Per the authors' processing: IMGT annotation was used to assign V, D and J genes, and synthetic CDR3 analogues were used to correct the counts for multiplex PCR bias. In the immunoSEQ Analyzer, repertoire clonality was calculated as one minus the normalized Shannon entropy. Whether a clone counted as expanded was decided by Fisher's exact test with Benjamini-Hochberg false discovery rate control and a two-tailed cutoff of P<0.01. The immuneACCESS repertoire file appears here via TCRdb, limited to in-frame rearrangements. These files lack a portion of the clones; in checked studies, under half of the deficit traces to unresolved V genes, and the cause of the others is not known. That table furnishes V, J and clone size, whereas the DNA furnished D and trimming. Across this sample there are under 35,000 clones, with 82% seen only once. Roughly 0.4% of the sample comes from the top ten.

FACS was used to sort CD4+ or CD8+ cells into naive T cells, defined as CD45RA+, and memory T cells, defined as CD45RO+. A couple of healthy control subjects provided the T cells used for TCR sequencing. Unstimulated sorted T cell subsets were used as baseline controls for the mixed lymphocyte reactions. The Qiagen DNeasy Blood & Tissue Kit was used to extract genomic DNA. With respect to this clone: The antigen it binds to is not known. Base qualities were left out, and no much larger clone turns up one base away.

Counted from cysteine to phenylalanine, this CDR3 has 15 amino acids. This entry keeps only the CDR3 DNA: 45 bases, framed from base 1. CDR1 and CDR2 (SGDLS, YYNGEE) derive from the germline V gene. The germline V end is reduced by 3 bases and the J end by 7 bases; junction bases left unmatched: 7. In this chain, TRBV9 is recombined with TRBJ2-2; 9 bases in the junction line up with TRBD1. The clonotype comes from a human donor in good health. The specimen was naive CD8+ T cells from blood. The sample's cell subset or site label, decoded: CD45RA+ naive T cells. The DNA reads TGTGCCAGCAGCGGAAGGACAGGGGCCGGCGGGGAGCTGTTTTTT. It specifies CASSGRTGAGGELFF.